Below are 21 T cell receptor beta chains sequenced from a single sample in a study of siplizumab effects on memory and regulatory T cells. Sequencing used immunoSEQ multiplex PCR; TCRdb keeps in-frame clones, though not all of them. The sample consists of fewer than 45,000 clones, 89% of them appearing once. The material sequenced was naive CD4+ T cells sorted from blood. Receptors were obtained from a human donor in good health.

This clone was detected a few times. This CDR3 is CASSTGTGGPYEQYF. The CDR3 nucleotides are TGTGCCAGCAGCACTGGGACAGGTGGTCCCTACGAGCAGTACTTC. This sequence joins TRBV7-9 and TRBJ2-7; 8 positions match TRBD1. The germline CDR1 and CDR2 sequences are SEHNR and FQNEAQ (reference sequence). This CDR3 contains 15 residues. With V trimmed by 5 bases and J by 2 bases, 8 bases remained unmatched.

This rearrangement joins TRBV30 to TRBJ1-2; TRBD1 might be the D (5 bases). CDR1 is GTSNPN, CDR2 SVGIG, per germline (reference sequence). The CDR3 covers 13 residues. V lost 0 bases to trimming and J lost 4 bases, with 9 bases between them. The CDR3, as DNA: TGTGCCTGGAGTGTACCAGGGAGCTATGGCTACACCTTC. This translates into CAWSVPGSYGYTF.

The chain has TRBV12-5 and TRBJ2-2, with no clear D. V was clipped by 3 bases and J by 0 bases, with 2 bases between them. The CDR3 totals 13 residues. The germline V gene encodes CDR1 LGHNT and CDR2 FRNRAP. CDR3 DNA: TGTGCTAGTGGTTTTGCGAACACCGGGGAGCTGTTTTTT. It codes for CASGFANTGELFF.

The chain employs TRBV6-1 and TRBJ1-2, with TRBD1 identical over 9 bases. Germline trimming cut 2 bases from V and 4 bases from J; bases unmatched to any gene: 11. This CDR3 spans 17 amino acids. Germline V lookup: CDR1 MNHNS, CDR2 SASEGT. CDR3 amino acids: CASSETGRQGGSYGYTF. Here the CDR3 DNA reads TGTGCCAGCAGTGAAACGGGCCGACAGGGGGGTAGCTATGGCTACACCTTC.

The CDR3 DNA is TGTGCCAGCAGATACAAGACGCCCGGCGTCCTGACTTTC. Encoded protein: CASRYKTPGVLTF. The chain recombines TRBV6-1 with TRBJ2-6; D is unclear. Per germline, CDR1 MNHNS and CDR2 SASEGT. The V end was cut by 6 bases, the J end by 12 bases, with 15 bases between. The length of the CDR3 is 13 residues.

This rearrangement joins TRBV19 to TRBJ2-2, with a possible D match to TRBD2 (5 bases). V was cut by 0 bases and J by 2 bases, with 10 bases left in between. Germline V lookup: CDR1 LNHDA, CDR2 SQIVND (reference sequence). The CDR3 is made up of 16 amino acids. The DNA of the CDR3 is TGTGCCAGTAGTATAGATCGGAGGCCCAACACCGGGGAGCTGTTTTTT. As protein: CASSIDRRPNTGELFF.

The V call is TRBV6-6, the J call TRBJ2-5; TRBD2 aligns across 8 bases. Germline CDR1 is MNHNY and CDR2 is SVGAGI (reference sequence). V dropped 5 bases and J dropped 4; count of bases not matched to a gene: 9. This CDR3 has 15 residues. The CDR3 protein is CASSDASGGPETQYF. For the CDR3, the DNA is TGTGCCAGCAGTGACGCCTCGGGGGGGCCAGAGACCCAGTACTTC.

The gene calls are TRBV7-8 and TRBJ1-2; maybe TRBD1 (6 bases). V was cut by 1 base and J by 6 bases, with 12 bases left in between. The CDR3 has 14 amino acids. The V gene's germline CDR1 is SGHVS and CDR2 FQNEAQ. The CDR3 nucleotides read TGTGCCAGCAGCTTAGTGCAACAGGGCCATGGCTACACCTTC. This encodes CASSLVQQGHGYTF.

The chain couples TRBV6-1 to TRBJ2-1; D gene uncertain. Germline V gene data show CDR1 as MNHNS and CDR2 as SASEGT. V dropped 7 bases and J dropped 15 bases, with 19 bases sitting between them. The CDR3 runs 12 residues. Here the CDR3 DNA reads TGTGCCAGCACTGACTGGGGAAGTTTGCGGTTCTTC. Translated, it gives CASTDWGSLRFF.

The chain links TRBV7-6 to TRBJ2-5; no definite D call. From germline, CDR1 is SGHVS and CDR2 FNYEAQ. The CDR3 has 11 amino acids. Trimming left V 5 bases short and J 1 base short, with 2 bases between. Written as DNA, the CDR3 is TGTGCCAGCAGCGCCCAAGAGACCCAGTACTTC. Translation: CASSAQETQYF.

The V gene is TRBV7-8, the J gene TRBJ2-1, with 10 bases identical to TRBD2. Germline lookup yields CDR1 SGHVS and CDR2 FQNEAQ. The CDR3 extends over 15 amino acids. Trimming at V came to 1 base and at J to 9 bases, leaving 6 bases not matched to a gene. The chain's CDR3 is CASSLEWTSGTEQFF. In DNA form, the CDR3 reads TGTGCCAGCAGCTTAGAGTGGACTAGCGGTACTGAGCAGTTCTTC. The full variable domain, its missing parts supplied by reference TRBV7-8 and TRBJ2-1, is GAGVSQSPRYKVAKRGQDVALRCDPISGHVSLFWYQQALGQGPEFLTYFQNEAQLDKSGLPSDRFFAERPEGSVSTLKIQRTQQEDSAVYLCASSLEWTSGTEQFFGPGTRLTVL.

CDR3 in amino acids: CASSFGTGVNEQFF. CDR3 DNA sequence: TGTGCCAGCAGCTTCGGGACAGGGGTCAATGAGCAGTTCTTC. The chain uses TRBV11-2 and TRBJ2-1; 10 nucleotides agree with TRBD1. Germline lookup yields CDR1 SGHAT and CDR2 FQNNGV. This CDR3 is 14 amino acids long. Trimming removed 3 bases from V and 6 bases from J; junction bases left unmatched: 2.

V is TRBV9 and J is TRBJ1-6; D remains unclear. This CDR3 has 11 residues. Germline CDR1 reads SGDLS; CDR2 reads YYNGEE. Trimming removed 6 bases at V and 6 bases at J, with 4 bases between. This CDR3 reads CASNLNSPLHF. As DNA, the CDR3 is TGTGCCAGCAACCTTAATTCACCCCTCCACTTT.

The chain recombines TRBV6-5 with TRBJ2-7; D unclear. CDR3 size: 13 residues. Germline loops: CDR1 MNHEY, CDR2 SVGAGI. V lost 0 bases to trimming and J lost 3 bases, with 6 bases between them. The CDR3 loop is CASSYSGVYEQYF. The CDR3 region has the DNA TGTGCCAGCAGTTACTCCGGCGTCTACGAGCAGTACTTC.

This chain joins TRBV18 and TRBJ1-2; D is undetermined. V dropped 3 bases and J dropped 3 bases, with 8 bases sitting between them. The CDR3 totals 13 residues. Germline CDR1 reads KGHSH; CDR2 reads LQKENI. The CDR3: CASSPPPDYGYTF. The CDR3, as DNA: TGTGCCAGCTCACCTCCTCCGGACTATGGCTACACCTTC.

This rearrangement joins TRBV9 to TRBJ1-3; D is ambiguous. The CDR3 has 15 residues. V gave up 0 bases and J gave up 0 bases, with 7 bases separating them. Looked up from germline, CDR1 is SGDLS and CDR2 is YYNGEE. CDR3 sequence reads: CASSVVSSSGNTIYF. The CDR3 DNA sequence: TGTGCCAGCAGCGTAGTCTCCAGCTCTGGAAACACCATATATTTT. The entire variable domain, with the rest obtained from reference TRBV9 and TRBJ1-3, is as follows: DSGVTQTPKHLITATGQRVTLRCSPRSGDLSVYWYQQSLDQGLQFLIQYYNGEERAKGNILERFSAQQFPDLHSELNLSSLELGDSALYFCASSVVSSSGNTIYFGEGSWLTVV.

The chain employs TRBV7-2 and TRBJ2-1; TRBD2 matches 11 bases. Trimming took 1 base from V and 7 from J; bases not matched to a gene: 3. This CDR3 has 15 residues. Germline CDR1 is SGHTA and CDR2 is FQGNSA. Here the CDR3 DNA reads TGTGCCAGCAGCTTAGGTAGCGGGAGGGGGAATGAGCAGTTCTTC. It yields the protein CASSLGSGRGNEQFF.

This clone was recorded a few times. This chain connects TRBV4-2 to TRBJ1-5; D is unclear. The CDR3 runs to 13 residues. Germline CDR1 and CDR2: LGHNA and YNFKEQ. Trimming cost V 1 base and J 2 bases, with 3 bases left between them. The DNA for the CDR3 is TGTGCCAGCAGCCAAGGGGGCAATCAGCCCCAGCATTTT. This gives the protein CASSQGGNQPQHF.

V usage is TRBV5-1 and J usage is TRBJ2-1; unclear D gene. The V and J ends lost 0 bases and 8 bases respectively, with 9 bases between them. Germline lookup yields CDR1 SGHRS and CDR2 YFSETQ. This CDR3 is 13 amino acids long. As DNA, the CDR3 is TGCGCCAGCAGCTTGGACAGCAAGTATGAGCAGTTCTTC. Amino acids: CASSLDSKYEQFF.

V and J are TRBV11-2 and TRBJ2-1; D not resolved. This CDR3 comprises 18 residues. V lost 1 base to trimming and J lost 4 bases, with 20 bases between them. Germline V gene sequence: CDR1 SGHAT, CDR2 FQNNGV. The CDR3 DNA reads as TGTGCCAGCAGCTTAGGGGTCCTGGCGAGGATTGTTTACAATGAGCAGTTCTTC. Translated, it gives CASSLGVLARIVYNEQFF. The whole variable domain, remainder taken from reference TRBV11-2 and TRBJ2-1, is EAGVAQSPRYKIIEKRQSVAFWCNPISGHATLYWYQQILGQGPKLLIQFQNNGVVDDSQLPKDRFSAERLKGVDSTLKIQPAKLEDSAVYLCASSLGVLARIVYNEQFFGPGTRLTVL.

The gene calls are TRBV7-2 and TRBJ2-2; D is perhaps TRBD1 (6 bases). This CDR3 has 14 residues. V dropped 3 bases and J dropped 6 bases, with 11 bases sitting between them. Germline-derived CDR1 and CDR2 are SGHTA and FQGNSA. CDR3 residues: CASSFTGYAGELFF. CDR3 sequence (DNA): TGTGCCAGCAGCTTCACAGGGTACGCCGGGGAGCTGTTTTTT.